The following is a TCR beta chain sequence with its context. Its target is unknown. This sample was taken from a study of CD8+CD57+ T cells in acquired aplastic anemia. As for the study in general: Sorted CD4+ and CD8+ cells gave a mean 3.2 ug DNA, range roughly 0.19 to 27.4 ug.

Patients picked for sequencing had shown CD8+CD57+ cell expansion detected by flow cytometry. The study, taken as a whole, reports: Patients and controls were not found to differ significantly in CD8+ Simpson's diversity.

Using genomic DNA as the template, TCR beta VDJ and CDR3 profiling was carried out. TCRdb reprocessed the reads with MiXCR, giving one entry per CDR3 protein. The table has about 150,000 distinct CDR3 sequences, roughly 49% seen once. V shed 0 bases, J shed 6 bases, and the junction held 1 base outside the gene matches. This CDR3 region has 13 residues. Looked up from germline, CDR1 is SGDLS and CDR2 is YYNGEE. Material: sorted CD4+, CD8+, or CD8+CD57+ T cells (not recorded which) from PBMCs. This clonotype originated in a human donor with aplastic anemia. The V call is TRBV9, the J call TRBJ2-7, with 9 bases matching TRBD1. In DNA form, the CDR3 reads TGTGCCAGCAGCGTAGTGACAGGGGGCGAGCAGTACTTC. This translates into CASSVVTGGEQYF.